The 18 T cell receptor beta chains below all came from one sample that was sequenced in a study of T cells in Graves' hyperthyroidism and ophthalmopathy. Researchers amplified the TCR beta CDR3 regions from RNA transcripts. Primed by the HTBI set, a first-round RT-PCR was run on the TCR CDR3. Each CDR3 protein gets one entry after TCRdb re-called the multiplex PCR reads with MiXCR. The sample consists of about 380,000 distinct CDR3 sequences, roughly 20% of them appearing once. The source material was blood. The receptors derive from a man aged 18 to 29 with Graves' ophthalmopathy.

As for this clonotype: With a much larger clone just one base away, this may be a read error. The chain combines TRBV5-1 with TRBJ2-2; possibly TRBD1 for D (6 bases). The CDR3 length is 14 residues. The V gene's germline CDR1 is SGHRS and CDR2 YFSETQ. CDR3 in amino acids: CASGKGGDTGEPFF. For the CDR3, the DNA is TGCGCCAGTGGCAAAGGGGGTGACACCGGGGAGCCGTTTTTT.

This clonotype has only a few counts. The rearrangement joins TRBV9 to TRBJ1-1; 7 bases align to TRBD1. CDR3 length: 14 amino acids. V gave up 3 bases and J gave up 3 bases; unmatched junction bases: 5. The germline CDR1 and CDR2 sequences are SGDLS and YYNGEE. Here the CDR3 DNA reads TGTGCCAGCAGCGCCGGGACAGATGACACTGAAGCTTTCTTT. Its translation is CASSAGTDDTEAFF.

The V and J genes are TRBV7-6 and TRBJ2-5; 7 bases map to TRBD2. The CDR3 contains 16 residues. With 1 base clipped from V and 4 bases from J, the junction kept 9 bases outside the gene matches. Germline V lookup: CDR1 SGHVS, CDR2 FNYEAQ. This CDR3 is CASSLVGGAGRETQYF. The CDR3 DNA is TGTGCCAGCAGCTTAGTGGGAGGGGCAGGGAGAGAGACCCAGTACTTC.

The V and J genes are TRBV2 and TRBJ2-1; 7 positions match TRBD2. V lost 6 bases, J lost 9 bases, and 11 bases stayed unmatched. This CDR3 has 14 residues. Per the germline V gene, CDR1 is SNHLY and CDR2 is FYNNEI. As DNA, the CDR3 is TGTGCCAGCAGCGCCCACCGGGGGGACGTTGAGCAGTTCTTC. It translates to CASSAHRGDVEQFF.

This clonotype appeared many times. J is TRBJ2-5 and V is TRBV3-1; no clear D gene. This CDR3 has 16 residues. V dropped 2 bases and J dropped 7 bases, with 20 bases sitting between them. Germline values: CDR1 LGHDT, CDR2 YNNKEL (reference sequence). The CDR3 spells CASSQTVSPDRRTQYF. CDR3 DNA: TGTGCCAGCAGCCAAACTGTGAGCCCAGATAGGAGGACCCAGTACTTC.

This clonotype has a handful of counts. V and J are TRBV27 and TRBJ1-5; unclear D gene. This CDR3 region has 13 residues. V lost 6 bases to trimming and J lost 2 bases, with 8 bases between them. Germline assignment: CDR1 MNHEY and CDR2 SMNVEV (reference sequence). The CDR3: CASSYIGNQPQHF. The CDR3 nucleotides read TGTGCCAGCAGCTACATCGGCAATCAGCCCCAGCATTTT.

This clonotype has only a few counts. The chain joins TRBV13 to TRBJ1-1; 9 nucleotides align to TRBD1. V lost 5 bases and J lost 1; bases outside the gene matches: 8. Germline V gene sequence: CDR1 PRHDT, CDR2 FYEKMQ (reference sequence). The CDR3 consists of 16 residues. The CDR3 region has the DNA TGTGCCAGCAGCCCAGTCCCGGGACAGGGGAACACTGAAGCTTTCTTT. Amino acid sequence: CASSPVPGQGNTEAFF.

The CDR3 DNA sequence: TGTGCCAGCAGCGCCCACCGGGACAGGGGTGACAATCAGCCCCAGCATTTT. It specifies CASSAHRDRGDNQPQHF. The gene calls are TRBV2 and TRBJ1-5; 10 nucleotides line up with TRBD1. V lost 6 bases to trimming and J lost 3 bases; unmatched junction nucleotides: 11. Looked up from germline, CDR1 is SNHLY and CDR2 is FYNNEI. The CDR3 runs 17 residues.

In its sample, this clonotype was seen a few times. The chain links TRBV9 to TRBJ1-1; no clear D gene. The CDR3 runs 13 residues. The germline gives CDR1 SGDLS, CDR2 YYNGEE. The ends were cut back, 3 bases at V and 0 bases at J, with 6 bases in the middle. This CDR3 reads CASSGTLNTEAFF. The DNA of the CDR3 is TGTGCCAGCAGCGGTACATTGAACACTGAAGCTTTCTTT.

This clonotype was picked up one time. The chain recombines TRBV9 with TRBJ1-1, with D hard to call. V was clipped by 3 bases and J by 3 bases, with 9 bases between them. In germline, CDR1 is SGDLS, CDR2 YYNGEE. The CDR3 contains 13 residues. The DNA for the CDR3 is TGTGCCAGCAGCGGTGAGGCGGACACTGAAGCTTTCTTT. This gives the protein CASSGEADTEAFF.

This rearrangement joins TRBV6-1 to TRBJ1-5; perhaps TRBD1 as D (6 bases). The CDR3 has 13 amino acids. V gave up 5 bases and J gave up 5 bases, with 10 bases separating them. CDR1 is MNHNS and CDR2 is SASEGT in the germline V gene. Here the CDR3 DNA reads TGTGCCAGCAGTACACAGGGATATCAGCCCCAGCATTTT. Translating gives CASSTQGYQPQHF.

In its sample, this clonotype was seen a few times. Compared with germline, one end of the junction differs, possibly owing to a read error. The chain combines TRBV7-3 with TRBJ2-7; D not certain. CDR1 and CDR2 (germline): SGHTA, FQGTGA. CDR3 length: 13 residues. CDR3 DNA sequence: TGTACCAGCAGCTTAAGAGGCCGGGACGAGCAGTACTTC. This translates into CTSSLRGRDEQYF.

This clonotype was detected many times. CDR3 sequence reads: CASSIETVNQPQHF. Here the CDR3 DNA reads TGTGCCAGCAGTATAGAGACAGTCAATCAGCCCCAGCATTTT. V is TRBV12-3 or TRBV12-4 and J is TRBJ1-5; tentatively, D is TRBD1 (5 bases). The CDR3 sequence is 14 residues long. V lost 5 bases, J lost 3 bases, and 11 bases lay in between.

V is TRBV7-3 and J is TRBJ1-6; 7 nucleotides align to TRBD1. Germline V lookup: CDR1 SGHTA, CDR2 FQGTGA. V dropped 5 bases and J dropped 8; count of bases not matched to a gene: 6. CDR3 length equals 14 residues. CDR3 amino acids: CASSLGTDYSPLHF. The CDR3 DNA sequence: TGTGCCAGCAGCCTCGGGACAGATTATTCACCCCTCCACTTT.

This clonotype was recorded at least ten times. The chain employs TRBV6-1 and TRBJ1-1; D is perhaps TRBD1 (5 bases). This CDR3 spans 12 amino acids. Germline CDR1 is MNHNS and CDR2 is SASEGT. V was shortened by 5 bases and J by 7 bases, with 11 bases between the two germline ends. DNA of the CDR3: TGTGCCAGCAGTCGGATGGGGGATGAAGCTTTCTTT. Its protein product is CASSRMGDEAFF.

This clonotype was observed at least ten times. The genes are TRBV5-1 and TRBJ2-1; 14 bases line up with TRBD2. Unmatched junction bases numbered 5, after V lost 5 bases and J lost 10 bases. Germline V gene lookup returns CDR1 SGHRS and CDR2 YFSETQ. The CDR3 loop spans 14 amino acids. This CDR3 reads CASRGLAGEGEQFF. DNA for the CDR3: TGCGCCAGCAGGGGACTAGCGGGGGAGGGGGAGCAGTTCTTC.

The chain is built from TRBV29-1 and TRBJ2-1; TRBD2 might be the D (5 bases). V gave up 7 bases and J gave up 7 bases, with 11 bases separating them. CDR3 length equals 11 residues. Germline V gives CDR1 SQVTM, CDR2 ANQGSEA. CDR3 protein: CSAPRGNEQFF. The CDR3 DNA reads as TGCAGCGCCCCGAGAGGGAATGAGCAGTTCTTC.

In this sample, this clonotype turned up once. The chain employs TRBV6-1 and TRBJ1-3, with D hard to call. CDR1 and CDR2 (germline): MNHNS, SASEGT. The V end lost 5 bases, the J end lost 0 bases, and 5 bases lay between the germline ends. The CDR3 sequence is 13 residues long. In DNA form, the CDR3 reads TGTGCCAGCAGTCGCTTCTCTGGAAACACCATATATTTT. This sequence encodes CASSRFSGNTIYF.